The next 15 T cell receptor beta chains were all read from a single sample in a study of T cell repertoires in cytomegalovirus infection (dated by TCRdb to about 2019). Sequenced on an Illumina HiSeq 1500. TCRdb trimmed public reads at Q25 via fastp, called clones via MiXCR and kept in-frame beta chains. Each entry merges the rows of one CDR3 protein and shows their most common DNA and genes. The sample has roughly 230,000 distinct CDR3 sequences on record, about 17% of them singletons. The ten largest clonotypes hold around 43% of the sample. The source material was CD8+ T cells from PBMCs. These receptors all come from a human donor in good health (CMV status not recorded). Some clones in this sample may be carry-over from other donors' samples.

This clonotype has at least ten counts. V is TRBV7-9 and J is TRBJ2-3, with 12 positions matching TRBD2. This CDR3 is 16 amino acids long. CDR1 is SEHNR, CDR2 FQNEAQ, per germline (reference sequence). The trim removed 5 bases at V and 2 bases at J, leaving 5 bases unmatched. The CDR3 DNA is TGTGCCAGCAGCATGGGGACTAGCGGGCTCACAGATACGCAGTATTTT. It specifies CASSMGTSGLTDTQYF.

This clonotype occurred many times. The chain combines TRBV7-9 with TRBJ1-2, with TRBD1 matching 9 bases. Germline loops: CDR1 SEHNR, CDR2 FQNEAQ (reference sequence). V lost 5 bases and J lost 8; bases outside the gene matches: 12. There are 15 residues in the CDR3. In DNA form, the CDR3 reads TGTGCCAGCAGCGATTACCGGGACAGGGAGGAAGGCTACACCTTC. This gives the protein CASSDYRDREEGYTF. The full variable domain, completed using reference TRBV7-9 and TRBJ1-2, is DTGVSQNPRHKITKRGQNVTFRCDPISEHNRLYWYRQTLGQGPEFLTYFQNEAQLEKSRLLSDRFSAERPKGSFSTLEIQRTEQGDSAMYLCASSDYRDREEGYTFGSGTRLTVV.

This clonotype was counted only a few times. The rearrangement uses TRBV7-9 and TRBJ1-1; no definite D call. Germline CDR1 reads SEHNR; CDR2 reads FQNEAQ (reference sequence). Trimming left V 1 base short and J 6 bases short, with 12 bases between. This CDR3 contains 14 residues. CDR3: CASSLVLGSSEAFF. CDR3 DNA sequence: TGTGCCAGCAGCTTAGTTCTGGGTTCCTCTGAAGCTTTCTTT. The variable domain in full, with the rest retrieved from reference TRBV7-9 and TRBJ1-1, is DTGVSQNPRHKITKRGQNVTFRCDPISEHNRLYWYRQTLGQGPEFLTYFQNEAQLEKSRLLSDRFSAERPKGSFSTLEIQRTEQGDSAMYLCASSLVLGSSEAFFGQGTRLTVV.

CDR3 region: CASSYFRIETQYF. The CDR3 DNA is TGTGCCAGCAGTTACTTCCGGATAGAGACCCAGTACTTC. The rearrangement links TRBV6-2 or TRBV6-3 to TRBJ2-5, with no clear D. V was cut by 1 base and J by 4 bases, with 7 bases left in between. The CDR3 runs 13 residues. Germline V gene sequence: CDR1 MNHEY, CDR2 SVGEGT.

This clonotype was picked up a small number of times. This chain uses TRBV7-6 with TRBJ2-3, with 7 bases that match TRBD2. The CDR3 extends over 15 amino acids. Looked up from germline, CDR1 is SGHVS and CDR2 is FNYEAQ. V was pared by 6 bases and J by 2 bases, with 8 bases of the junction left unmatched. CDR3 residues: CASRFSGADTDTQYF. CDR3 DNA: TGTGCCAGCAGGTTCAGCGGGGCGGACACAGATACGCAGTATTTT.

The chain has TRBV5-1 and TRBJ2-1; unclear D gene. The CDR3 spans 19 residues. Trimming shortened V by 0 bases and J by 4 bases, and 23 bases separated the two germline ends. Germline V gives CDR1 SGHRS, CDR2 YFSETQ. Written as DNA, the CDR3 is TGCGCCAGCAGCTTGGCGTCCTCCGTCCAAGGCTTCTTTTACAATGAGCAGTTCTTC. Protein: CASSLASSVQGFFYNEQFF.

The rearrangement links TRBV2 to TRBJ1-3; 7 nucleotides line up with TRBD1. The CDR3 is 15 amino acids. The ends lost 7 bases at V and 0 bases at J; junction bases unmatched: 6. Germline CDR1 is SNHLY and CDR2 is FYNNEI. This CDR3 reads CASKTGTVSGNTIYF. CDR3 coding DNA: TGTGCCAGCAAGACAGGGACCGTCTCTGGAAACACCATATATTTT. Based on the CDR3 plus reference TRBV2 and TRBJ1-3, the full variable domain is EPEVTQTPSHQVTQMGQEVILRCVPISNHLYFYWYRQILGQKVEFLVSFYNNEISEKSEIFDDQFSVERPDGSNFTLKIRSTKLEDSAMYFCASKTGTVSGNTIYFGEGSWLTVV.

Concerning this clonotype itself: A single base separates this from a much larger clone, so it may be a read error. V gene TRBV7-9 combines with J gene TRBJ2-3; D gene unclear. V was trimmed by 0 bases and J by 2 bases, leaving 9 bases between them. This CDR3 is built from 15 residues. The germline gives CDR1 SEHNR, CDR2 FQNEAQ (reference sequence). The CDR3 spells CASSLAGFITDTQYF. The CDR3 DNA is TGTGCCAGCAGCTTAGCTGGCTTCATCACAGATACGCAGTATTTT.

The chain is built from TRBV6-2 or TRBV6-3 and TRBJ2-7, with D tentatively TRBD1 (6 bases). In germline, CDR1 is MNHEY, CDR2 SVGEGT. The ends were cut back, 2 bases at V and 1 base at J, with 6 bases in the middle. The CDR3 totals 13 residues. The DNA of the CDR3 is TGTGCCAGCAGTTACAGGGGGTCCTACGAGCAGTACTTC. Its translation is CASSYRGSYEQYF.

This clonotype occurred a few times. This chain uses TRBV5-1 with TRBJ1-1; the D gene is possibly TRBD1 (6 bases). The V and J ends lost 4 bases and 0 bases respectively, with 13 bases between them. CDR3 length: 15 amino acids. Germline V CDR1 and CDR2: SGHRS, YFSETQ. The CDR3: CASSALDSMNTEAFF. The CDR3 region has the DNA TGCGCCAGCAGCGCCCTGGACAGTATGAACACTGAAGCTTTCTTT.

This clonotype was recorded a few times. The chain combines TRBV27 with TRBJ2-7; no definite D call. The CDR3 has 14 residues. V dropped 5 bases and J dropped 4 bases, with 15 bases sitting between them. The germline V gene encodes CDR1 MNHEY and CDR2 SMNVEV (reference sequence). The CDR3 DNA sequence: TGTGCCAGCAGTCCCGACCCGACCTGGTACGAGCAGTACTTC. Protein: CASSPDPTWYEQYF.

The table lists this clonotype with a few counts. This chain uses TRBV4-2 with TRBJ1-2; TRBD1 might be the D (6 bases). The germline V and J ends were trimmed by 0 bases and 4 bases, with 24 bases remaining between them. Looked up from germline, CDR1 is LGHNA and CDR2 is YNFKEQ. The CDR3 is 19 amino acids. The CDR3 DNA is TGTGCCAGCAGCCAAGATTGGCCGGGGGCTGGTAGTCGTATCTATGGCTACACCTTC. The encoded protein is CASSQDWPGAGSRIYGYTF.

Ten or more counts support this clonotype. The chain is built from TRBV7-8 and TRBJ2-1; D gene unclear. This CDR3 contains 15 residues. Looked up from germline, CDR1 is SGHVS and CDR2 is FQNEAQ. V was trimmed by 5 bases and J by 1 base, leaving 12 bases between them. The CDR3 loop reads CASSPQKGSYNEQFF. The CDR3 DNA sequence: TGTGCCAGCAGCCCCCAAAAGGGTTCCTACAATGAGCAGTTCTTC.

This clonotype has at least ten counts. This chain connects TRBV7-2 to TRBJ2-1; possible D gene TRBD1, 5 bases. CDR1 is SGHTA, CDR2 FQGNSA, per germline. Trimming removed 5 bases from V and 4 bases from J, with 12 bases in between. The CDR3 has 14 residues. The CDR3 sequence is CASSLPAGYNEQFF. The CDR3 region has the DNA TGTGCCAGCAGCCTCCCGGCAGGGTACAATGAGCAGTTCTTC.

This clonotype has just a few counts. The gene calls are TRBV6-5 and TRBJ1-2; D not certain. The V gene's germline CDR1 is MNHEY and CDR2 SVGAGI. Trimming left V 2 bases short and J 8 bases short, with 12 bases between. This CDR3 is built from 13 residues. In nucleotides, the CDR3 is TGTGCCAGCAGTTACCTACGTTCGGTAGGCTACACCTTC. It codes for CASSYLRSVGYTF.